The sequence of this T cell receptor (beta chain) was determined in a study of blood T cell repertoires in COVID-19. Produced via immunoSEQ multiplex PCR; TCRdb's table is partial and in-frame only. Of about 70,000 clones detected, about three quarters appear once; the ten largest clones hold 9.5% to 10%. Sample: peripheral blood. This TCR was recovered from a human donor in a cohort sampled during active COVID-19.

The CDR3 bases are TGCGCCAGCAGCTCCGACACCCCCCTTGGCGGCTACACCTTC. Residues: CASSSDTPLGGYTF. The rearrangement uses TRBV5-1 and TRBJ1-2, with D uncertain. The CDR3 runs 14 residues. V lost 3 bases and J lost 8, with 17 bases in between. Germline V lookup: CDR1 SGHRS, CDR2 YFSETQ.